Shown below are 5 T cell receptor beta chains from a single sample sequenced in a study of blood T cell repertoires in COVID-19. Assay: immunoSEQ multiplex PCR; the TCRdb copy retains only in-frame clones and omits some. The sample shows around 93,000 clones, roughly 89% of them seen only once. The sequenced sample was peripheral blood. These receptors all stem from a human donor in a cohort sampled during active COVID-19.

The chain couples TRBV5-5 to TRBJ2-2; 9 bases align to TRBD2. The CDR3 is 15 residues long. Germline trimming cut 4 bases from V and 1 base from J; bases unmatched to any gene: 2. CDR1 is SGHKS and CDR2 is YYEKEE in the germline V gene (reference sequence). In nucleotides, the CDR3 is TGTGCCAGCAGCGCACTAGCGGGGAACACCGGGGAGCTGTTTTTT. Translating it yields CASSALAGNTGELFF.

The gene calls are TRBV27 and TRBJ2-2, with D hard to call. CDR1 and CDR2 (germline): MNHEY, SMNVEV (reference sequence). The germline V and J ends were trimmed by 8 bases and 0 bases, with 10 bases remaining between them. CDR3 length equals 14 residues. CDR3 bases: TGTGCCAGCTCTAAGCTGCCGAACACCGGGGAGCTGTTTTTT. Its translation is CASSKLPNTGELFF.

The CDR3 region is CASSMSRTGNEKLFF. For the CDR3, the DNA is TGTGCCAGTAGTATGAGTAGGACAGGGAATGAAAAACTGTTTTTT. This chain links TRBV19 with TRBJ1-4; 8 bases align to TRBD1. The CDR3 is 15 residues long. Germline CDR1 reads LNHDA; CDR2 reads SQIVND (reference sequence). Losses at the gene ends were 3 bases for V and 5 bases for J; bases not matched to a gene: 5. Full variable domain (missing parts from reference TRBV19 and TRBJ1-4): DGGITQSPKYLFRKEGQNVTLSCEQNLNHDAMYWYRQDPGQGLRLIYYSQIVNDFQKGDIAEGYSVSREKKESFPLTVTSAQKNPTAFYLCASSMSRTGNEKLFFGSGTQLSVL.

CDR3 DNA: TGTGCCAGCTCACCCCCAGGGGGGACCTATAATTCACCCCTCCACTTT. It encodes CASSPPGGTYNSPLHF. This chain links TRBV18 with TRBJ1-6, with 7 nucleotides matching TRBD1. Trimming took 3 bases from V and 2 from J; bases not matched to a gene: 4. Per germline, CDR1 KGHSH and CDR2 LQKENI. The CDR3 extends over 16 amino acids. Looking up the rest from reference TRBV18 and TRBJ1-6 gives the full variable domain: NAGVMQNPRHLVRRRGQEARLRCSPMKGHSHVYWYRQLPEEGLKFMVYLQKENIIDESGMPKERFSAEFPKEGPSILRIQQVVRGDSAAYFCASSPPGGTYNSPLHFGNGTRLTVT.

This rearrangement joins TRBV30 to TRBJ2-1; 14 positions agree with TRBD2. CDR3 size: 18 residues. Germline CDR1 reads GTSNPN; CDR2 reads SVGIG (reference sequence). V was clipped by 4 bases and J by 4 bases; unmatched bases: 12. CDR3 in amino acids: CAWKSDGTSGSWYNEQFF. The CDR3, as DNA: TGTGCCTGGAAGTCTGACGGGACTAGCGGGAGTTGGTACAATGAGCAGTTCTTC.